This T cell receptor (beta chain) is from a study of shared clonotypes between healthy human individuals. Study-wide context: The cohort comprised a couple of women and a few men. Their ages spanned 18 to 49 years.

Germline V lookup: CDR1 SGHRS, CDR2 YFSETQ. V lost 4 bases and J lost 0, with 4 bases in between. This CDR3 is 12 amino acids long. Data came from immunoSEQ multiplex PCR; TCRdb stores just in-frame clones and leaves some out. The sample has under 600,000 clones, around 81% seen once. The donors were all Caucasian adults (living in Nashville, Tennessee). This receptor was taken from a woman in her thirties or forties in good health. Some clones in this sample may be carry-over from other donors' samples. The sequenced material came from PBMCs. The chain has TRBV5-1 and TRBJ2-5; D gene uncertain. Written as DNA, the CDR3 is TGCGCCAGCAGCGCCAACCAAGAGACCCAGTACTTC. Translated: CASSANQETQYF.